This entry lists 9 T cell receptor beta chains sequenced from one sample in a study of T cells in Graves' hyperthyroidism and ophthalmopathy. Regions amplified from RNA transcripts were the TCR beta CDR3 regions. Initially, a first-round RT-PCR of the TCR CDR3 employed the HTBI primer set. A single record per CDR3 protein comes from TCRdb applying MiXCR to the multiplex PCR reads. The sample comprises 600,000 or so distinct CDR3 sequences, around 15% of which are singletons, and 3.8% rests with the top ten. Sequenced input: blood. The receptors derive from a woman aged 25 to 39 with Graves' hyperthyroidism.

The chain uses TRBV12-3 or TRBV12-4 and TRBJ2-3; 9 nucleotides line up with TRBD1. Trimming cost V 4 bases and J 4 bases; bases outside gene matches: 6. CDR3 length: 15 amino acids. The CDR3 region is CASSWGTGPPDTQYF. DNA of the CDR3: TGTGCCAGCAGTTGGGGGACAGGGCCACCAGATACGCAGTATTTT.

This clonotype was counted at least ten times. The V gene is TRBV27, the J gene TRBJ2-7; 9 nucleotides match TRBD1. CDR1 and CDR2 from the germline V gene are MNHEY and SMNVEV (reference sequence). The CDR3 length is 14 residues. V lost 7 bases, J lost 2 bases, and 6 bases stayed unmatched. CDR3 DNA: TGTGCCAGCATCCCGGGACAGGGCCCCTACGAGCAGTACTTC. Amino acids: CASIPGQGPYEQYF.

Turning to this clonotype: This may be a read error: a much more frequent sequence differs by one nucleotide. The J gene is TRBJ2-3, the V gene TRBV7-8, with TRBD2 matching over 14 bases. The germline gives CDR1 SGHVS, CDR2 FQNEAQ. The CDR3 contains 16 residues. V dropped 5 bases and J dropped 3; count of bases not matched to a gene: 4. CDR3 in DNA: TGTGCCAGCAGCCGACTAGCGGGAGGGTCGACAGATACGCAGTATTTT. Protein: CASSRLAGGSTDTQYF.

Regarding this clonotype: A junction end diverges from the germline sequence, so it may reflect a read error. This chain connects TRBV19 to TRBJ2-1; TRBD2 matches at 15 bases. The CDR3 loop spans 15 amino acids. Germline assignment: CDR1 LNHDA and CDR2 SQIVND (reference sequence). CDR3 residues: CASIPGTSGRNERFF. The CDR3 nucleotides are TGTGCCAGTATCCCTGGGACTAGCGGGAGGAATGAGCGGTTCTTC.

This clonotype has at least ten counts. The gene calls are TRBV7-2 and TRBJ2-2; no definite D call. The V end was cut by 1 base, the J end by 7 bases, with 10 bases between. The CDR3 totals 14 residues. The germline CDR1 and CDR2 sequences are SGHTA and FQGNSA. The CDR3 here is CASSLVARDGELFF. The CDR3 bases are TGTGCCAGCAGCTTAGTAGCCCGAGACGGGGAGCTGTTTTTT. Full variable domain (missing parts from reference TRBV7-2 and TRBJ2-2): GAGVSQSPSNKVTEKGKDVELRCDPISGHTALYWYRQSLGQGLEFLIYFQGNSAPDKSGLPSDRFSAERTGGSVSTLTIQRTQQEDSAVYLCASSLVARDGELFFGEGSRLTVL.

The J gene is TRBJ2-7, the V gene TRBV20-1; D is uncertain. Germline lookup yields CDR1 DFQATT and CDR2 SNEGSKA (reference sequence). The CDR3 is 12 residues long. Deletions cut 1 base from V and 3 bases from J, with 7 bases between. In DNA, the CDR3 is TGCAGTGCTAGAGGGCAGCGCTACGAGCAGTACTTC. This encodes CSARGQRYEQYF.

The J gene is TRBJ2-6, the V gene TRBV19; D gene ambiguous. In germline, CDR1 is LNHDA, CDR2 SQIVND (reference sequence). The CDR3 spans 13 residues. V was pared by 3 bases and J by 6 bases, with 6 bases between. The CDR3 nucleotides read TGTGCCAGTAGTATCAGAGCGGCCAACGTCCTGACTTTC. Its protein is CASSIRAANVLTF.

This clonotype was counted at least ten times. The genes are TRBV6-2 or TRBV6-3 and TRBJ2-7, with 8 bases matching TRBD2. The CDR3 totals 16 residues. With V trimmed by 8 bases and J by 3 bases, 15 bases remained unmatched. Germline CDR1 and CDR2: MNHEY and SVGEGT. The CDR3 sequence: CASRGGLGLAGYEQYF. The DNA for the CDR3 is TGTGCCAGCCGGGGGGGCCTGGGGCTAGCGGGCTACGAGCAGTACTTC.

This clonotype was seen ten or more times. The chain employs TRBV12-3 or TRBV12-4 and TRBJ2-4; D uncertain. With 8 bases removed from V and 4 bases from J, the gap between germline ends came to 12 bases. This CDR3 has 13 amino acids. For the CDR3, the DNA is TGTGCCAGCGGAAAGGACCCAAAAAACATTCAGTACTTC. Amino acid sequence: CASGKDPKNIQYF.